This T cell receptor (beta chain) was sequenced during a study of beta chain features in type 1 diabetes. Study-wide findings and caveats: When Type 1 diabetes patients were examined, their TCRB CDR3s proved moderately but significantly shorter in all four CD4+ subsets.

The trim removed 1 base at V and 6 bases at J, leaving 9 bases unmatched. Per the germline V gene, CDR1 is SGHTA and CDR2 is FQGNSA. This CDR3 spans 15 amino acids. TCRB transcripts that were expressed got sequenced, as all of the isolated RNA had been reverse transcribed. Sequencing used immunoSEQ multiplex PCR; TCRdb keeps in-frame clones, though not all of them. The table shows 200,000 to 250,000 clones, with over 12% occurring only once. This clone was seen a handful of times. Its antigen is unknown. The receptor comes from a woman in her thirties or forties in good health. The specimen was naive CD4+ T cells from blood. The V and J genes are TRBV7-2 and TRBJ2-7, with 7 bases matching TRBD1. Here the CDR3 DNA reads TGTGCCAGCAGCTTAGTGGGGCAGGGGGTTGGCGAGCAGTACTTC. Amino acids: CASSLVGQGVGEQYF.